This T cell receptor (beta chain) is drawn from a study of OX40 agonist ivuxolimab in advanced cancers. In the study overall: Ivuxolimab, which targeted the costimulatory receptor OX40 (CD134), was an agonistic, fully human IgG2 monoclonal antibody. The paper covers the monotherapy dose-escalation part of the phase I ivuxolimab trial, which included N ≈ 52 patients. The purpose of peripheral TCRbeta sequencing was to test whether ivuxolimab changed TCR sequence diversity and led to clonal T-cell expansion. In the dose-escalation cohort, approximately 80% of patients were male, and the mean age was roughly 60 years with a range of about 20 to 80. Of the 50 to 55 dose-escalation patients, hepatocellular carcinoma was present in approximately 20, melanoma in some 15, renal cell carcinoma in 9 and head and neck cancer in 9. Patients were allowed to have had prior anti-PD-1, anti-PD-L1 or anti-CTLA-4 therapy, and about 40% of the dose-escalation patients had been treated with checkpoint inhibitors. Three dose-escalation patients achieved partial responses, one with hepatocellular carcinoma and two with cutaneous melanoma. Intravenous ivuxolimab was administered to patients every 2 weeks at six dose levels: 0.01, 0.1, 0.3, 1.5, 3 and 10 mg/kg. Summary of the overall study and its limitations: At doses of 0.1 to 3.0 mg/kg, clonal expansion of both CD4+ and CD8+ T cells in blood was seen between baseline and week 6. Low levels of normalized T-cell clonal expansion were also seen in some patients who did not respond. After ivuxolimab, CD8+ T cells had more expanded clones than CD4+ T cells on average. In partial responders in the 0.1-3.0 mg/kg groups, normalized peripheral clonal expansion was found to be among the lowest, especially among CD8+ T cells. Antigen specificity was not determined for the clonally expanded peripheral T cells.

Trimming takes 2 bases from V and 0 bases from J, and the germline ends sit 8 bases apart. Counted from cysteine to phenylalanine, this CDR3 has 14 amino acids. Only the CDR3 DNA stays, 42 bases, in frame from base 1. CDR1 LNHDA and CDR2 SQIVND are derived from the germline V gene (reference sequence). About this clone itself: Its antigen target is currently unknown. Within one base of it there is no much larger clone, and no base qualities were kept.

Genomic DNA was extracted from sorted cells for sequencing of the TCRbeta CDR3 region. TCRbeta CDR3 regions were sequenced using the immunoSEQ Assay. The table was pulled from immuneACCESS by TCRdb, which kept in-frame rearrangements only. Such tables lose some clones; where checked, under half of the loss comes from unresolved V genes, and the rest has no known cause. In this sample the table shows approximately 81,000 clones, around 86% of which occur a single time. Clones ranked in the top ten supply over 0.9% of the sample. The trial excluded patients who had a history of autoimmune disease or who were on systemic immunosuppression. Peripheral blood for TCR sequencing was collected from all dose cohorts at baseline, on cycle 4 day 1, and on cycle 7 day 1. Samples came from an open-label, multicenter, first-in-human phase I dose-escalation trial of ivuxolimab. The trial enrolled adults with locally advanced or metastatic head and neck squamous cell, hepatocellular, melanoma or renal cell carcinoma. Before TCR sequencing, CD4+ T cells and CD8+ T cells from peripheral blood were sorted into separate populations.

The source is an adult with an advanced solid tumor such as melanoma, head and neck, liver or kidney cancer. The specimen was CD4+ or CD8+ T cells sorted from blood, collected in a trial of the OX40 agonist ivuxolimab. The chain is made from TRBV19 and TRBJ2-7, and possibly TRBD1, on 5 matching bases. The DNA sequence is as follows: TGTGCCAGTAGTATATACAGGAACTCCTACGAGCAGTACTTC. The resulting protein is CASSIYRNSYEQYF.